The present TCR beta chain was sequenced within a study of blood T cells in healthy people across ages. Whole-study context: Researchers report that template switching captured about one barcoded beta molecule per two T cells.

It was with a sample-barcoded 5' primer and a J-beta primer mix that a second PCR of roughly 7 to 12 cycles was run. TCRdb re-called the 5' RACE reads through MiXCR, storing one row per CDR3 protein. The table includes over 1.5 million distinct CDR3 sequences, less than 50% detected once. This clonotype was detected a few times. The clonotype comes from a woman aged 40 to 50 in good health. Material for sequencing was blood.

This chain's CDR3 is CASSSTGELPEQYF. Here the CDR3 DNA reads TGTGCCAGCAGCTCGACAGGGGAACTTCCCGAGCAGTACTTC. The rearrangement links TRBV13 to TRBJ2-7, with 8 bases that match TRBD1. V was pared by 4 bases and J by 6 bases, with 8 bases of the junction left unmatched. Per the germline V gene, CDR1 is PRHDT and CDR2 is FYEKMQ (reference sequence). The CDR3 length is 14 residues.